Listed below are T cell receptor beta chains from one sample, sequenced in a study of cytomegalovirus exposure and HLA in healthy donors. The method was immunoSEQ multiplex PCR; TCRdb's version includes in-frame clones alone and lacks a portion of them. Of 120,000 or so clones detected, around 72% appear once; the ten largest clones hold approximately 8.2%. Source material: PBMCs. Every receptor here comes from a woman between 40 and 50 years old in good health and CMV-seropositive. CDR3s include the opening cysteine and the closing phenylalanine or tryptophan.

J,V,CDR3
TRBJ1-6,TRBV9,CASSATGSSYNSPLHF
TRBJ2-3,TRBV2,CASSRQGTDTQYF
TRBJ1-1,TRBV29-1,CSVEWDSYTEAFF
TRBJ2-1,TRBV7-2,CASSLVAGTVYNEQFF
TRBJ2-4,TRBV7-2,CASSRLTGGIQYF
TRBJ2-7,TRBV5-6,CASSIQDYEQYF
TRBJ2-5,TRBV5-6,CASSERTGGHETQYF
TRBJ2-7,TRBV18,CASSPRQGVSYEQYF
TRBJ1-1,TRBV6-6,CAYNKAGMNTEAFF
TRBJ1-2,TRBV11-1,CASSFQNYGYTF
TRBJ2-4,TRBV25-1,CASSEYPTGGEEQNIQYF